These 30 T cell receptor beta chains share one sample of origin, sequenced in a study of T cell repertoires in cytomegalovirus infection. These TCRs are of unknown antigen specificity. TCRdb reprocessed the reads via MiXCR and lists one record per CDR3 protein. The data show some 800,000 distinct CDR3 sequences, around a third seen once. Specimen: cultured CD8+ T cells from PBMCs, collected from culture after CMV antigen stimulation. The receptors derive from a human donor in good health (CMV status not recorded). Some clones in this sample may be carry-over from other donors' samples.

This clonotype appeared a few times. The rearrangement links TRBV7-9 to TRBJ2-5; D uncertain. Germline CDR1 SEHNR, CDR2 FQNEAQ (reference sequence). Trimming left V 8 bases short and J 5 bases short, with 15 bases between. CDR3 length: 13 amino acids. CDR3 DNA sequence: TGTGCCAGCGTCGGCCCAGGATCGGAGACCCAGTACTTC. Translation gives CASVGPGSETQYF.

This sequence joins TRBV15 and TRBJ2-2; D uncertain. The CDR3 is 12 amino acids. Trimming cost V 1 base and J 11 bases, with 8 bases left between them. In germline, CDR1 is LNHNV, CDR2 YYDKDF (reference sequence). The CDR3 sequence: CATSRVGVELFF. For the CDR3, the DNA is TGTGCCACCAGCAGAGTTGGCGTAGAGCTGTTTTTT.

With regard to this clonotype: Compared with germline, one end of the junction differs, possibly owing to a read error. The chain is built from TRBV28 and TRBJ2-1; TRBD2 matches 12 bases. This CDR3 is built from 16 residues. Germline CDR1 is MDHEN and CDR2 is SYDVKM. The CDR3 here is CANSLLAGGPYNEQFF. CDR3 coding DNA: TGTGCCAACAGTTTGCTAGCGGGGGGGCCCTACAATGAGCAGTTCTTC.

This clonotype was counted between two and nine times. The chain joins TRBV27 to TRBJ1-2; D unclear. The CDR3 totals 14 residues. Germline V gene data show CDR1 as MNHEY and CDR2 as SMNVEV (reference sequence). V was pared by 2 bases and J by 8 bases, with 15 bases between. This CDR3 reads CASSLGPSGFGYTF. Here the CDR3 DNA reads TGTGCCAGCAGTTTAGGCCCCTCAGGTTTCGGCTACACCTTC.

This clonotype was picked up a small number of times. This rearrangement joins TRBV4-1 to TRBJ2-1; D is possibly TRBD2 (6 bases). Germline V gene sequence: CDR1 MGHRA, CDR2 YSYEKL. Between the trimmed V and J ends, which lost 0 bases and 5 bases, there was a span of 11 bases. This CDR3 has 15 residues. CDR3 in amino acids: CASSQDRGGNNEQFF. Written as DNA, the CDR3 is TGCGCCAGCAGCCAAGATCGGGGAGGCAACAATGAGCAGTTCTTC.

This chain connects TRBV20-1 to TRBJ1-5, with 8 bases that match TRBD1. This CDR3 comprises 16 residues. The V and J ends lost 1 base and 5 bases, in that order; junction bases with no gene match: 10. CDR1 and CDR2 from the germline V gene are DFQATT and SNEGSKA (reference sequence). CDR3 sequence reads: CSARVIAGQGDQPQHF. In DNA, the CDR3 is TGCAGTGCTAGAGTGATAGCAGGACAGGGTGATCAGCCCCAGCATTTT.

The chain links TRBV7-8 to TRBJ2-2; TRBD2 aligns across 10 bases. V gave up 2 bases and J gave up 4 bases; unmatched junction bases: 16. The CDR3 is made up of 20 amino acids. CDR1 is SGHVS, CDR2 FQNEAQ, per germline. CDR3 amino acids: CASSLFPDVVAGGPTGELFF. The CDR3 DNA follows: TGTGCCAGCAGCTTATTCCCCGATGTGGTAGCGGGGGGCCCCACCGGGGAGCTGTTTTTT.

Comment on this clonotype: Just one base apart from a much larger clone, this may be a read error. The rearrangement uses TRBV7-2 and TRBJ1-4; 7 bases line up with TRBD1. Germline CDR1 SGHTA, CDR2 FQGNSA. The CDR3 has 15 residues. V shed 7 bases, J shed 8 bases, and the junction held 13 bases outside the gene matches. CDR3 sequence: CASNVNRGPAEKLFF. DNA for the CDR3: TGTGCCAGCAACGTAAACAGGGGCCCCGCGGAAAAACTGTTTTTT.

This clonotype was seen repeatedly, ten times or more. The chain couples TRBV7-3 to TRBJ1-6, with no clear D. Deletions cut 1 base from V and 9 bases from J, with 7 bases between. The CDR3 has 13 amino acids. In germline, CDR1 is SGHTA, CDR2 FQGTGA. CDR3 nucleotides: TGTGCCAGCAGCTTAATGACCGCTTCACCCCTCCACTTT. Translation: CASSLMTASPLHF.

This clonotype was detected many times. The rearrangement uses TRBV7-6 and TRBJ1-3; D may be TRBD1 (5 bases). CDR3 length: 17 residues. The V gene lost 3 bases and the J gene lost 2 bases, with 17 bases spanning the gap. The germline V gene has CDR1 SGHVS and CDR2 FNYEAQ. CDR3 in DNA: TGTGCCAGCAGCTTGCTGGGGGGGAATCGGCCTGGAAACACCATATATTTT. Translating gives CASSLLGGNRPGNTIYF.

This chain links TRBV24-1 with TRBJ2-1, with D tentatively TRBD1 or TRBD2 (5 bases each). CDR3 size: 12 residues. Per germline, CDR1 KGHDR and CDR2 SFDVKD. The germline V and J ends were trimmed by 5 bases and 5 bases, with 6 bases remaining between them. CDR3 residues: CATSAGHNEQFF. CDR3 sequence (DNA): TGTGCCACCAGTGCGGGGCACAATGAGCAGTTCTTC.

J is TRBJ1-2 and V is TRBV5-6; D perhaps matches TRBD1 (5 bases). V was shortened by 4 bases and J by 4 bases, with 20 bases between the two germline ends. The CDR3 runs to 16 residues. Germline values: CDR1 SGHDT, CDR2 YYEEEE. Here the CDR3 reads CASSPAVGGEAYGYTF. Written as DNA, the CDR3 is TGTGCCAGCAGCCCCGCCGTTGGGGGGGAGGCCTATGGCTACACCTTC.

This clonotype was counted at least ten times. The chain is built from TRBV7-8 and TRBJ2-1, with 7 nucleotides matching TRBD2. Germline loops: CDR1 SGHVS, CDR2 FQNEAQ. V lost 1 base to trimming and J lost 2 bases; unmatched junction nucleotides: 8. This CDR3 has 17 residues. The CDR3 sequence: CASSLGSQRGPYNEQFF. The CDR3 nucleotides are TGTGCCAGCAGCTTAGGCTCACAGCGGGGTCCCTACAATGAGCAGTTCTTC. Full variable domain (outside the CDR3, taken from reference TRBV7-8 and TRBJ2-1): GAGVSQSPRYKVAKRGQDVALRCDPISGHVSLFWYQQALGQGPEFLTYFQNEAQLDKSGLPSDRFFAERPEGSVSTLKIQRTQQEDSAVYLCASSLGSQRGPYNEQFFGPGTRLTVL.

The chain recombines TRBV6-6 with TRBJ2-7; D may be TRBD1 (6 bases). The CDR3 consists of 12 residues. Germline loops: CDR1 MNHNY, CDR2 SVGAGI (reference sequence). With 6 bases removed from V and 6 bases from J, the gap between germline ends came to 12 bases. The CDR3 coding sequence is TGTGCCAGCAGCCCAGGGGCCCTCGAGCAGTACGTC. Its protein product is CASSPGALEQYV.

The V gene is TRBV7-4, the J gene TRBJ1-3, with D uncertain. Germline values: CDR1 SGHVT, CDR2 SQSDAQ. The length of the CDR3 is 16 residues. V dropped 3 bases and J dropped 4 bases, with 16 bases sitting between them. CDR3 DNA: TGTGCCAGCAGCTTGGGCCTTCCAGTTGTCGGAAACACCATATATTTT. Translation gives CASSLGLPVVGNTIYF.

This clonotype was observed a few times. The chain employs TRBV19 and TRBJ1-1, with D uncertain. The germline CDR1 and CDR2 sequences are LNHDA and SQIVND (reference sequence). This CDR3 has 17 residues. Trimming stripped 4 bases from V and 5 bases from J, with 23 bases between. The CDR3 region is CASSNRSLRVGKTEAFF. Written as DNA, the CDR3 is TGTGCCAGTAGTAATCGTAGTTTGAGGGTCGGAAAGACTGAAGCTTTCTTT. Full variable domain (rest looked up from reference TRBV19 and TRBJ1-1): DGGITQSPKYLFRKEGQNVTLSCEQNLNHDAMYWYRQDPGQGLRLIYYSQIVNDFQKGDIAEGYSVSREKKESFPLTVTSAQKNPTAFYLCASSNRSLRVGKTEAFFGQGTRLTVV.

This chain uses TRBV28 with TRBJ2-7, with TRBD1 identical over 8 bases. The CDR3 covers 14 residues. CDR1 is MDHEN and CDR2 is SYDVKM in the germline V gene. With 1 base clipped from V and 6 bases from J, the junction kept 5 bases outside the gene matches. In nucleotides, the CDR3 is TGTGCCAGCAGTTTATCAACAGGGGGTGGCGAGCAGTACGTC. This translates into CASSLSTGGGEQYV.

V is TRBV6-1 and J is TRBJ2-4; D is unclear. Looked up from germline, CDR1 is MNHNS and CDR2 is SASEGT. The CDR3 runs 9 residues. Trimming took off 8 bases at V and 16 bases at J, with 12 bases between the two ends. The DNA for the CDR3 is TGTGCCAGCTCAATATTACATTACTTC. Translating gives CASSILHYF.

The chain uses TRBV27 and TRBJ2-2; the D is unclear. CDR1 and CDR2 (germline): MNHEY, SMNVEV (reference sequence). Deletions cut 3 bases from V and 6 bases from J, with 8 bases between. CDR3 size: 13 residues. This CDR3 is CASSFSFPGELFF. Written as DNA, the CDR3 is TGTGCCAGCAGTTTCTCGTTCCCCGGGGAGCTGTTTTTT.

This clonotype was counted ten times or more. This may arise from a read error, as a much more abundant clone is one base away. The CDR3 spells CASSFFFNEQFF. In nucleotides, the CDR3 is TGTGCCAGCAGCTTTTTCTTCAATGAGCAGTTCTTC. The chain is built from TRBV7-9 and TRBJ2-1; D gene uncertain. The CDR3 consists of 12 residues. Trimming removed 3 bases at V and 6 bases at J, with 6 bases between. CDR1 is SEHNR and CDR2 is FQNEAQ in the germline V gene (reference sequence).

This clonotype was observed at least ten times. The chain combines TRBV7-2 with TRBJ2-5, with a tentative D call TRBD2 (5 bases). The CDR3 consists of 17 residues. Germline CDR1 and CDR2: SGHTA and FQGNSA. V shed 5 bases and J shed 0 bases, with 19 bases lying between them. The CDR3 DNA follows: TGTGCCAGCAGCGGACCCCGGACTGCAAAGTACCAAGAGACCCAGTACTTC. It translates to CASSGPRTAKYQETQYF.

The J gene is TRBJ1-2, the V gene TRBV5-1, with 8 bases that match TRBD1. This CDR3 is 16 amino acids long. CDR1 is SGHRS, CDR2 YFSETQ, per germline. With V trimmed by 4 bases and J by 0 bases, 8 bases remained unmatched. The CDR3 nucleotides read TGCGCCAGCAGCCCCCTGACAGGGGAAGCTAACTATGGCTACACCTTC. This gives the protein CASSPLTGEANYGYTF.

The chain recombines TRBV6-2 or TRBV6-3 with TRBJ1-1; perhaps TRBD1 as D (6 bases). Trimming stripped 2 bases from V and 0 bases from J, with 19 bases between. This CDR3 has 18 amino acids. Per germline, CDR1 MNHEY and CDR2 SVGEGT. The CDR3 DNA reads TGTGCCAGCAGTTACCCCCCGGGACAATATTTAATGAACACTGAAGCTTTCTTT. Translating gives CASSYPPGQYLMNTEAFF.

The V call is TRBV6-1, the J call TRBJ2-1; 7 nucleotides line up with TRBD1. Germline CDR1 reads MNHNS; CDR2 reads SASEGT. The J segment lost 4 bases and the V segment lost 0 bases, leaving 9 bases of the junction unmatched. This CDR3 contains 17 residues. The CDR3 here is CASSEASGTEPYNEQFF. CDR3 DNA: TGTGCCAGCAGTGAAGCTTCTGGGACAGAACCATACAATGAGCAGTTCTTC.

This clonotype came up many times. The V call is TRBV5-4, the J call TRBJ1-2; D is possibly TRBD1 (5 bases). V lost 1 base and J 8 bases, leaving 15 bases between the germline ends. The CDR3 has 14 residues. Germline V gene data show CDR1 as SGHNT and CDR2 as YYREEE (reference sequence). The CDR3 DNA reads TGTGCCAGCAGCTTGTGGGGGGAAGACGGCGGCTACACCTTC. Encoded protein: CASSLWGEDGGYTF. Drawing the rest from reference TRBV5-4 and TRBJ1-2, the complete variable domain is ETGVTQSPTHLIKTRGQQVTLRCSSQSGHNTVSWYQQALGQGPQFIFQYYREEENGRGNFPPRFSGLQFPNYSSELNVNALELDDSALYLCASSLWGEDGGYTFGSGTRLTVV.

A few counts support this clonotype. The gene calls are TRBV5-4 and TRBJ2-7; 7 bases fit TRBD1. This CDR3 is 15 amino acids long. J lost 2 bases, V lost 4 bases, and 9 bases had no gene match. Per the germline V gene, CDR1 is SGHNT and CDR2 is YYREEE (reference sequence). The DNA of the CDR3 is TGTGCCAGCAGCCCTTACAGGGGCCTTACCTACGAGCAGTACTTC. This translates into CASSPYRGLTYEQYF.

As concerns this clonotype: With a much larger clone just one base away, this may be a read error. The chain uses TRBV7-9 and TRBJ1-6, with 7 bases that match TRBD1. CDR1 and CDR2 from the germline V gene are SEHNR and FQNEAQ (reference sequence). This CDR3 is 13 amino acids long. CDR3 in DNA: TGTGACAGCAGCTCAGGGGGAAATTCACCCCTCCACTTT. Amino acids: CDSSSGGNSPLHF.

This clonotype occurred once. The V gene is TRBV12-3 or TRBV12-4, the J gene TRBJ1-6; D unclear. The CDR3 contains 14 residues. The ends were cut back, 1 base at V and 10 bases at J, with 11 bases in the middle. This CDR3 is CASSLGGLRSPLHF. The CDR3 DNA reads TGTGCCAGCAGTTTAGGAGGACTCAGGTCACCCCTCCACTTT.

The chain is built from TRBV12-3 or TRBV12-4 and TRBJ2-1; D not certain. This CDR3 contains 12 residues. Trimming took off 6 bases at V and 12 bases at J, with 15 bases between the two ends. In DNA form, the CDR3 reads TGTGCCAGCAGCCCTGAGACGGCGTGGCAGTTCTTC. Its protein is CASSPETAWQFF.

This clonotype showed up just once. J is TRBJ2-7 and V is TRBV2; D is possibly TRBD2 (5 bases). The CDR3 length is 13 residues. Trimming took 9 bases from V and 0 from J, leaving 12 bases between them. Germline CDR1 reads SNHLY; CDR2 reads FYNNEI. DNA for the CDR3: TGTGCCAGGGGCGGAGGAAGCTCCTACGAGCAGTACTTC. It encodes CARGGGSSYEQYF.